This TCR beta chain appears in the sequencing data of a study of shared clonotypes between healthy human individuals. Study background: Contributing individuals were two females and a few males aged 18 to 49. Three plates each covered CD4 naive and memory; CD8 naive two, CD8 memory one. Study results and caveats: The represented genetic and exposure-history diversity was limited by the small number of donors.

The split of CD4+ cells yielded CD45RA+ naive and CD45RA-negative memory subsets. The trim removed 2 bases at V and 0 bases at J, leaving 2 bases unmatched. Germline-derived CDR1 and CDR2 are SGHRS and YFSETQ. The CDR3 sequence is 15 residues long. Sequencing used immunoSEQ multiplex PCR; TCRdb keeps in-frame clones, though not all of them. The sample lists a few million clones, 85% to 95% occurring once. In regard to this clone: The antigen is not known.

The rearrangement joins TRBV5-1 to TRBJ1-1; 9 bases align to TRBD1. This receptor was taken from a man between 18 and 35 years old in good health. Some clones in this sample may be carry-over from other donors' samples. Sequences were obtained from naive CD4+ T cells from PBMCs. Subset: CD45RA+ positively selected. The CDR3 protein is CASSFRTGVNTEAFF. DNA for the CDR3: TGCGCCAGCAGCTTTCGGACAGGGGTGAACACTGAAGCTTTCTTT.